What follows are 9 T cell receptor beta chains derived from one specimen sequenced in a study of CD8 T cells in ankylosing spondylitis. Each CDR3 protein is one row after TCRdb ran MiXCR on the 5' RACE reads. Of 100,000 to 150,000 distinct CDR3 sequences listed, approximately 14% are singletons. Sequenced: blood, either unsorted or a sorted T cell fraction (not recorded which). The receptor source for this set is a female donor with ankylosing spondylitis or in good health (not recorded which).

In this sample, this clonotype turned up many times. The chain is built from TRBV5-1 and TRBJ2-1; D possibly uses TRBD1 or TRBD2 (6 bases each). Trimming took off 3 bases at V and 7 bases at J, with 14 bases between the two ends. CDR1 and CDR2 (germline): SGHRS, YFSETQ. The CDR3 spans 14 residues. CDR3 bases: TGCGCCAGCAGCTCGACGGTAGGGGGGAATGAGCAGTTCTTC. Protein product: CASSSTVGGNEQFF. The entire variable domain, with the rest obtained from reference TRBV5-1 and TRBJ2-1, is as follows: KAGVTQTPRYLIKTRGQQVTLSCSPISGHRSVSWYQQTPGQGLQFLFEYFSETQRNKGNFPGRFSGRQFSNSRSEMNVSTLELGDSALYLCASSSTVGGNEQFFGPGTRLTVL.

This chain links TRBV11-2 with TRBJ2-5; TRBD2 might be the D (5 bases). This CDR3 spans 14 amino acids. From germline, CDR1 is SGHAT and CDR2 FQNNGV. V lost 2 bases, J lost 2 bases, and 9 bases lay in between. The CDR3 nucleotides are TGTGCCAGCAGCTTAATCCCGGGACAAGAGACCCAGTACTTC. Protein: CASSLIPGQETQYF.

This clonotype was seen ten or more times. The J gene is TRBJ2-2, the V gene TRBV6-5; TRBD2 might be the D (5 bases). This CDR3 comprises 14 residues. V gave up 4 bases and J gave up 4 bases, with 10 bases separating them. Germline V lookup: CDR1 MNHEY, CDR2 SVGAGI. CDR3 nucleotide sequence: TGTGCCAGCAGTTTAGGACTGAGCACCGGGGAGCTGTTTTTT. It encodes CASSLGLSTGELFF.

This clonotype was seen only a few times. This chain links TRBV7-8 with TRBJ2-4; D uncertain. There are 15 residues in the CDR3. Germline V gives CDR1 SGHVS, CDR2 FQNEAQ. V lost 3 bases and J lost 0, with 9 bases in between. CDR3 DNA sequence: TGTGCCAGCAGCTTTGGGATGCTAGCCAAAAACATTCAGTACTTC. This sequence encodes CASSFGMLAKNIQYF.

This clonotype was seen a few times. The chain recombines TRBV12-3 or TRBV12-4 with TRBJ1-4; D may be TRBD1 (5 bases). V was clipped by 3 bases and J by 8 bases, with 13 bases between them. This CDR3 has 14 residues. CDR3 amino acids: CASSFKGSGEKLFF. CDR3 bases: TGTGCCAGCAGTTTTAAGGGGTCTGGAGAAAAACTGTTTTTT.

Of note for this clonotype: A much larger clone differs by one base, so this may be a read error. The CDR3 DNA is TGTGCCAACAGTTTAGGGGGGGGGACAGGAGGTTTCTACGAGCAGTACTTC. Protein sequence: CANSLGGGTGGFYEQYF. This rearrangement joins TRBV12-3 or TRBV12-4 to TRBJ2-7; D might be TRBD1 (8 bases). The CDR3 has 17 amino acids.

This chain uses TRBV20-1 with TRBJ1-1; 7 bases agree with TRBD1. This CDR3 spans 13 amino acids. With 3 bases clipped from V and 4 bases from J, the junction kept 5 bases outside the gene matches. Germline CDR1 DFQATT, CDR2 SNEGSKA (reference sequence). The CDR3 region has the DNA TGCAGTGCTAGTGAGGGGGCTGGCACTGAAGCTTTCTTT. It encodes CSASEGAGTEAFF.

The gene calls are TRBV3-1 and TRBJ2-1; D gene ambiguous. CDR3 length: 13 amino acids. The germline V gene has CDR1 LGHDT and CDR2 YNNKEL (reference sequence). Trimming shortened V by 0 bases and J by 14 bases, and 14 bases separated the two germline ends. CDR3 residues: CASSQDLFGWEFF. CDR3 bases: TGTGCCAGCAGCCAAGATCTTTTTGGATGGGAGTTCTTC.

This clonotype was counted a few times. The V and J genes are TRBV9 and TRBJ2-7; 9 bases map to TRBD2. V was pared by 3 bases and J by 0 bases, with 10 bases of the junction left unmatched. This CDR3 comprises 17 residues. Germline CDR1 is SGDLS and CDR2 is YYNGEE. The CDR3 DNA reads as TGTGCCAGCAGCGACCACTATCTAGCGGGAAGCTCCTACGAGCAGTACTTC. It is translated as CASSDHYLAGSSYEQYF.